This T cell receptor (beta chain) was obtained from a study of Ad26.COV2.S vaccination and SARS-CoV-2 variants. Regarding the study as a whole: Breadth, reportedly substantial, characterized the spike-specific CD8+ and CD4+ T cell responses after vaccination.

About this clone: Antigen specificity is unknown.

The treatment here: around 19 received Ad26.COV2.S at low or high dose, single or two shots; 5 received placebo; per-sample allocation not given. Collection of the samples took place on day 63 after the first injection of vaccine or placebo. An 18-55-year-old adult in Boston served as donor. Produced via immunoSEQ multiplex PCR; TCRdb's table is partial and in-frame only. The sample lists approximately 500,000 clones; roughly nine tenths were seen once. Per the germline V gene, CDR1 is LNHDA and CDR2 is SQIVND (reference sequence). The CDR3 runs to 16 residues. With 7 bases removed from V and 1 base from J, the gap between germline ends came to 19 bases.

The chain joins TRBV19 to TRBJ1-1; D call uncertain. This TCR was recovered from a person aged 18-60 years who received the Ad26.COV2.S COVID-19 vaccine or a placebo. The material sequenced was peripheral blood, taken in a trial of Ad26.COV2.S vaccine versus placebo. CDR3 sequence reads: CASTIILSRGNTEAFF. Written as DNA, the CDR3 is TGTGCCAGTACCATCATCCTCTCCCGGGGGAACACTGAAGCTTTCTTT.